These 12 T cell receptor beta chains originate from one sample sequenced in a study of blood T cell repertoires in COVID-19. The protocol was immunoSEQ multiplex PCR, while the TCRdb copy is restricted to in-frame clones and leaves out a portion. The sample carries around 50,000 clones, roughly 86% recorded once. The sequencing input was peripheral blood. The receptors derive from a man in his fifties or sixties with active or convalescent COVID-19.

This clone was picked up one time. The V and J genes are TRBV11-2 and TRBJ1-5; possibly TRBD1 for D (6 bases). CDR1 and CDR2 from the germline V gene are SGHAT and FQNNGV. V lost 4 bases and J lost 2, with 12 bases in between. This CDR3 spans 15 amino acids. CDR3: CASSSKGHGNQPQHF. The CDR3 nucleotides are TGTGCCAGCAGCTCAAAGGGACATGGCAATCAGCCCCAGCATTTT.

The CDR3 DNA reads as TGTGCCAGCAGCCATAGGACAGGGTCCTATGGCTACACCTTC. This translates into CASSHRTGSYGYTF. This rearrangement joins TRBV3-1 (or the pseudogene TRBV3-2) to TRBJ1-2; 8 bases fit TRBD1. V lost 3 bases and J lost 4; bases outside the gene matches: 4. The CDR3 runs to 14 residues. Germline V gives CDR1 LGHDT, CDR2 YNNKEL (reference sequence).

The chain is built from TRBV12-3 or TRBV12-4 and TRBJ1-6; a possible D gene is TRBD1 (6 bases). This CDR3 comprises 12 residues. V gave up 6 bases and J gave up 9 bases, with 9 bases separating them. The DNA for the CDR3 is TGTGCCAGCAGCCCGGACAGTTCACCCCTCCACTTT. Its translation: CASSPDSSPLHF.

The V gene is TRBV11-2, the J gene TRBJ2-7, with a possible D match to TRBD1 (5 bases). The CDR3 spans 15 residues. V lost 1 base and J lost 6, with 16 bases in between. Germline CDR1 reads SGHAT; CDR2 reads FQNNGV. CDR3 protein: CASSLVRQGRIEQYF. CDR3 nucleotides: TGTGCCAGCAGCTTAGTCCGGCAGGGAAGGATCGAGCAGTACTTC.

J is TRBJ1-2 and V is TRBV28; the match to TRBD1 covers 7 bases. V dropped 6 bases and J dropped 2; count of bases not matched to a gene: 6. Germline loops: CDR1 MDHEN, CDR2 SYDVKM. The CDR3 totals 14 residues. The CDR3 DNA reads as TGTGCCAGCAGACCCTCGGGACAGAACTATGGCTACACCTTC. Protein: CASRPSGQNYGYTF.

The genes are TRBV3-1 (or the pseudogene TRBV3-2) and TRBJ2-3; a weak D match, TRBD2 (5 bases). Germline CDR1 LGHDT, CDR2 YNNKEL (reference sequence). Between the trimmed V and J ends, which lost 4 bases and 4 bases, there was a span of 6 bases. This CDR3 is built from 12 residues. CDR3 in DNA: TGTGCCAGCAGCCCGCGGGCAGATACGCAGTATTTT. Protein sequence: CASSPRADTQYF.

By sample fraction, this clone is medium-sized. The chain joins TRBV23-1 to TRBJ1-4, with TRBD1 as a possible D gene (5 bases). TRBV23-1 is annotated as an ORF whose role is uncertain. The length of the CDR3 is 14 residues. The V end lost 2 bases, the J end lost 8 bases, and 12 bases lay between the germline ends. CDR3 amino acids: CASSQGQGGEKLFF. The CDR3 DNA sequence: TGCGCCAGCAGTCAAGGGCAGGGTGGGGAAAAACTGTTTTTT.

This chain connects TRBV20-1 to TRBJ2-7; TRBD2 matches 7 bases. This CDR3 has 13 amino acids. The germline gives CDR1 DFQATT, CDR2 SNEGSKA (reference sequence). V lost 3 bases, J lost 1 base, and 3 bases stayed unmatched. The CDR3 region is CSASSGGSYEQYF. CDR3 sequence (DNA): TGCAGTGCTAGTTCGGGGGGATCCTACGAGCAGTACTTC.

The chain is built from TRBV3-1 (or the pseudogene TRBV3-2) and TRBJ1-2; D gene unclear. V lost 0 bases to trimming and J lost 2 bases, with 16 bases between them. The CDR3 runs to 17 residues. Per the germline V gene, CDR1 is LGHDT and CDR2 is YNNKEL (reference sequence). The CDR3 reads CASSQEVAYGWNYGYTF. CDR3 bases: TGTGCCAGCAGCCAAGAAGTAGCATATGGATGGAACTATGGCTACACCTTC.

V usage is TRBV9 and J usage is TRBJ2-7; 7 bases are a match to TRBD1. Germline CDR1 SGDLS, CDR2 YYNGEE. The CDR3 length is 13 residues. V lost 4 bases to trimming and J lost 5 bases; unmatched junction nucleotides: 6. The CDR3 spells CASSLRQGHEQYF. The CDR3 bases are TGTGCCAGCAGCCTGAGACAGGGACACGAGCAGTACTTC.

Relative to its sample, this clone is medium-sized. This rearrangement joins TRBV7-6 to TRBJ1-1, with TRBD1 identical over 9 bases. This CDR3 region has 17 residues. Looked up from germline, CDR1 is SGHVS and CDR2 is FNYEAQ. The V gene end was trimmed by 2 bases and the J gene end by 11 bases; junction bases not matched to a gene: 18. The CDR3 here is CASSLRAASGQGSMAFF. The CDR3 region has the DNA TGTGCCAGCAGCTTACGGGCAGCGTCGGGACAGGGCTCTATGGCTTTCTTT.

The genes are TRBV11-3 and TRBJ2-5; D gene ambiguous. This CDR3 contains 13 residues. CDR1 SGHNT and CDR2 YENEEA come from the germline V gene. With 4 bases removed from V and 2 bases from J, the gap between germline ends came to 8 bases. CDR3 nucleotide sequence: TGTGCCAGCAGCTCGGCAGGACAAGAGACCCAGTACTTC. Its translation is CASSSAGQETQYF.